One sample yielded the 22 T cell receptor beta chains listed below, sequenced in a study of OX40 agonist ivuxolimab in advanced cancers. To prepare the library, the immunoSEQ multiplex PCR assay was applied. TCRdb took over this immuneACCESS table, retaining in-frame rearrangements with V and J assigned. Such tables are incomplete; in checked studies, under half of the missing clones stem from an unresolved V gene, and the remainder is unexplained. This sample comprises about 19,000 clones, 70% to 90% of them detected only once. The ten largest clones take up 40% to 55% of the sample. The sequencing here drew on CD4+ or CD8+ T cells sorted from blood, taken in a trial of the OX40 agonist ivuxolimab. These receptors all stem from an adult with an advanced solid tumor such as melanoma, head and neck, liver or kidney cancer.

This chain's CDR3 is CASKGWQRVNEQFF. As DNA, the CDR3 is TGTGCCAGCAAGGGATGGCAGCGAGTGAATGAGCAGTTCTTC. The rearrangement uses TRBV6-5 and TRBJ2-1; no definite D call. Germline CDR1 MNHEY, CDR2 SVGAGI. CDR3 size: 14 residues. Trimming removed 7 bases from V and 7 bases from J, with 17 bases in between.

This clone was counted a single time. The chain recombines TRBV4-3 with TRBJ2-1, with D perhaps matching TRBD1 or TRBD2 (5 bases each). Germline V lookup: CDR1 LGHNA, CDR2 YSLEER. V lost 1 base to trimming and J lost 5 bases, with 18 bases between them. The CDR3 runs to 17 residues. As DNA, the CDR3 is TGCGCCAGCAGCCAAGGAGCCGGGACCGCACTAAACAATGAGCAGTTCTTC. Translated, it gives CASSQGAGTALNNEQFF.

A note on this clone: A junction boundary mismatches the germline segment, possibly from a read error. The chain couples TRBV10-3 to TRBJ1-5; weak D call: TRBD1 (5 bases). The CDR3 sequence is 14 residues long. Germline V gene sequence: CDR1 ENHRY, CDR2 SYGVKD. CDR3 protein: CASSYAGRNQPQHF. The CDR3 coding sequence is TGTGCCAGCAGTTACGCGGGACGAAATCAGCCCCAGCATTTT.

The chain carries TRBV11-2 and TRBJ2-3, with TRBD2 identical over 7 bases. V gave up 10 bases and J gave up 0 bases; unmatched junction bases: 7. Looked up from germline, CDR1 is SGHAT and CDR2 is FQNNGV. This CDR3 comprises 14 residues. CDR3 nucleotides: TGTGCCACCCTAAAGCGGGATAGCACAGATACGCAGTATTTT. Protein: CATLKRDSTDTQYF.

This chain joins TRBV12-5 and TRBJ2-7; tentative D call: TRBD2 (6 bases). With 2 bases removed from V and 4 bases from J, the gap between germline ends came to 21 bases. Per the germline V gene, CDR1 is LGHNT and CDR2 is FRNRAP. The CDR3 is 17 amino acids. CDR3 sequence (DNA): TGTGCTAGTGGTTTGCATACCATCCGGGACTTGAATTACGAGCAGTACTTC. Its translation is CASGLHTIRDLNYEQYF. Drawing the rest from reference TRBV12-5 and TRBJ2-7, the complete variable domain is DARVTQTPRHKVTEMGQEVTMRCQPILGHNTVFWYRQTMMQGLELLAYFRNRAPLDDSGMPKDRFSAEMPDATLATLKIQPSEPRDSAVYFCASGLHTIRDLNYEQYFGPGTRLTVT.

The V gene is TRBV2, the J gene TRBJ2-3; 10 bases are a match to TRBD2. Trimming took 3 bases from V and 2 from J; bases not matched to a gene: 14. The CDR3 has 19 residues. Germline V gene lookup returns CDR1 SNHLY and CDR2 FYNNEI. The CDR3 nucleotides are TGTGCCAGCAGTGAGGGGCTAGCGGGAGTGGGGGATTACACAGATACGCAGTATTTT. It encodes CASSEGLAGVGDYTDTQYF.

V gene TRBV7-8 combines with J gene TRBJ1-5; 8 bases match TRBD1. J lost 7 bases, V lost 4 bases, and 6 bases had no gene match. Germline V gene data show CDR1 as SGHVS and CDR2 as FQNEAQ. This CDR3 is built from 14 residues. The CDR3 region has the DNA TGTGCCAGCAGCTCCGGACAGGGACACCAGCCCCAGCATTTT. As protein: CASSSGQGHQPQHF.

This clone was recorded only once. The CDR3 DNA is TGCGCCAGCAGCTATCAGGACTACTACGAGCAGTACTTC. This codes for CASSYQDYYEQYF. The chain recombines TRBV5-1 with TRBJ2-7; tentative D call: TRBD2 (6 bases). The CDR3 contains 13 residues. V was pared by 3 bases and J by 3 bases, with 10 bases between. Germline assignment: CDR1 SGHRS and CDR2 YFSETQ.

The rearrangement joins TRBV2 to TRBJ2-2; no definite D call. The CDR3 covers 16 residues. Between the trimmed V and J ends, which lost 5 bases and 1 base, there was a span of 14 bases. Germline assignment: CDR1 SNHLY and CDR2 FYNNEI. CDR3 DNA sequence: TGTGCCAGCAGTTGGTGGGGTGCGGAGAACACCGGGGAGCTGTTTTTT. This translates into CASSWWGAENTGELFF.

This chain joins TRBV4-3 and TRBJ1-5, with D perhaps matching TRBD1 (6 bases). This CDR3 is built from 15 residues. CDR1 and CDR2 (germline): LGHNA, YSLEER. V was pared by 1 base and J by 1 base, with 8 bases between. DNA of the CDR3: TGCGCCAGCAGCCAAGGGACAGCGAGCAATCAGCCCCAGCATTTT. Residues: CASSQGTASNQPQHF.

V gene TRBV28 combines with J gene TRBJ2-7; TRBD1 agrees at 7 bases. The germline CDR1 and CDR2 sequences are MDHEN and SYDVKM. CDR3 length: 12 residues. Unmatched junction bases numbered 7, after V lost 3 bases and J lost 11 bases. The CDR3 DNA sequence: TGTGCCAGCAGTTTGACAGGGAATGTGGAGTACTTC. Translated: CASSLTGNVEYF.

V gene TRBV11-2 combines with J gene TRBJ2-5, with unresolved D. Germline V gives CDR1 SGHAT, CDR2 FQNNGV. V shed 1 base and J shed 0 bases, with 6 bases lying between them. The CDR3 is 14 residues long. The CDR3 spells CASSLVKYQETQYF. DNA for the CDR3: TGTGCCAGCAGCTTAGTGAAGTACCAAGAGACCCAGTACTTC.

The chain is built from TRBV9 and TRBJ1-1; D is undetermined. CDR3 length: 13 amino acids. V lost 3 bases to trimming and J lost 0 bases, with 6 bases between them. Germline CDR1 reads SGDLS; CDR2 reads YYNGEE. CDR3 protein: CASSEQLNTEAFF. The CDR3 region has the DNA TGTGCCAGCAGCGAGCAGCTGAACACTGAAGCTTTCTTT.

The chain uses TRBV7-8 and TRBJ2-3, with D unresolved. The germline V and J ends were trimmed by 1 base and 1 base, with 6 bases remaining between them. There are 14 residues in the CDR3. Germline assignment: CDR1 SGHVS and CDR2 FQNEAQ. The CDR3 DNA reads TGTGCCAGCAGCTTAGGAATCCGCACAGATACGCAGTATTTT. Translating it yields CASSLGIRTDTQYF.

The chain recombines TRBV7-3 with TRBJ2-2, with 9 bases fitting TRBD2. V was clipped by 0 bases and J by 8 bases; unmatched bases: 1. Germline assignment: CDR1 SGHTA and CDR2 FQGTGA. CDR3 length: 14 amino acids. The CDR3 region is CASSLTSGSGELFF. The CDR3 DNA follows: TGTGCCAGCAGCTTAACTAGCGGGAGTGGGGAGCTGTTTTTT. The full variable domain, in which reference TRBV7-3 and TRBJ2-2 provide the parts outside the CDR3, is GAGVSQTPSNKVTEKGKYVELRCDPISGHTALYWYRQSLGQGPEFLIYFQGTGAADDSGLPNDRFFAVRPEGSVSTLKIQRTERGDSAVYLCASSLTSGSGELFFGEGSRLTVL.

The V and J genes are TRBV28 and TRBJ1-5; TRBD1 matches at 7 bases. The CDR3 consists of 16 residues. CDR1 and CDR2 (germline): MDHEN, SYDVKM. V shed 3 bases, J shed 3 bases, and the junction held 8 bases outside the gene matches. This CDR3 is CASSLVRGLTNQPQHF. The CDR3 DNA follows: TGTGCCAGCAGTTTGGTGAGGGGGCTTACCAATCAGCCCCAGCATTTT.

DNA of the CDR3: TGTGCCAGCTCACCATCTAGCGGGAGGGCCACAGATACGCAGTATTTT. This gives the protein CASSPSSGRATDTQYF. V usage is TRBV18 and J usage is TRBJ2-3, with 12 bases identical to TRBD2. V lost 2 bases to trimming and J lost 2 bases; unmatched junction nucleotides: 2. In germline, CDR1 is KGHSH, CDR2 LQKENI. The CDR3 is 16 residues long.

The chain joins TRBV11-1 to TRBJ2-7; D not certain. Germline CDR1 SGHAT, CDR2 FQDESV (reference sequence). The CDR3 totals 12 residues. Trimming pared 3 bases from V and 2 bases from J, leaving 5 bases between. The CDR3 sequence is CASSFTAYEQYF. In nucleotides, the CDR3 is TGTGCCAGCAGCTTCACCGCCTACGAGCAGTACTTC.

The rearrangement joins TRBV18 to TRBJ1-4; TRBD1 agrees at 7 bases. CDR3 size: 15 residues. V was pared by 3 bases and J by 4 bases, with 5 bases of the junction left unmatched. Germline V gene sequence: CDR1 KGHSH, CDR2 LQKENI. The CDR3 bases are TGTGCCAGCTCACCCTCGGACAGGATTAATGAAAAACTGTTTTTT. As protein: CASSPSDRINEKLFF. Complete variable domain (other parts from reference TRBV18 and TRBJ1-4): NAGVMQNPRHLVRRRGQEARLRCSPMKGHSHVYWYRQLPEEGLKFMVYLQKENIIDESGMPKERFSAEFPKEGPSILRIQQVVRGDSAAYFCASSPSDRINEKLFFGSGTQLSVL.

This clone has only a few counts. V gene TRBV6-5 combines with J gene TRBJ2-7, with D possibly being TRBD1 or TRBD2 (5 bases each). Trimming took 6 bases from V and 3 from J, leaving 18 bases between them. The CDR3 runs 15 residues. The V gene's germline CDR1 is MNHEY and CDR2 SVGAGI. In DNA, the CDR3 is TGTGCCAGCAGCCCTGGGGTGGGGGAGATCTACGAGCAGTACTTC. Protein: CASSPGVGEIYEQYF.

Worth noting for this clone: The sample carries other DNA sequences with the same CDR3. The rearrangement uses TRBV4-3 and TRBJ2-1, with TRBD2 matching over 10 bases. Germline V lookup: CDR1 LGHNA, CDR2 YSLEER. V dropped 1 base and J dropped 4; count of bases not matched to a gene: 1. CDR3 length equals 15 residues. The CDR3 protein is CASSQGTSGYNEQFF. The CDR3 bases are TGCGCCAGCAGCCAAGGGACTAGCGGATACAATGAGCAGTTCTTC.

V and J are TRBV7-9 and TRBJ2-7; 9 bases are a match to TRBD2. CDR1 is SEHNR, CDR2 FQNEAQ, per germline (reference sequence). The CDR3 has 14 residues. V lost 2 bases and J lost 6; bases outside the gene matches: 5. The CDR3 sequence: CASSLTAGGSEQYF. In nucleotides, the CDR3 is TGTGCCAGCAGCTTAACAGCGGGGGGAAGCGAGCAGTACTTC.